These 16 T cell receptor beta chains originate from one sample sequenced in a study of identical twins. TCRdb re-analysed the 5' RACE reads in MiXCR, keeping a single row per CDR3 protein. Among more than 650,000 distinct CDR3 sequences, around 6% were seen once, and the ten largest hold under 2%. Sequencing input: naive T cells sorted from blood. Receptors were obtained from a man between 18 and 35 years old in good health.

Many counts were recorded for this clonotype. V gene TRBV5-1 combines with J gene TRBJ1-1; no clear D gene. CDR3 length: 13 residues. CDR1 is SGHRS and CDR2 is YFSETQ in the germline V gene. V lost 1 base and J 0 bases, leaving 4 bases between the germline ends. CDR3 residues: CASSLWLNTEAFF. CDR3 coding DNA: TGCGCCAGCAGCTTGTGGTTGAACACTGAAGCTTTCTTT. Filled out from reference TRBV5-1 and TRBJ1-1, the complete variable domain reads KAGVTQTPRYLIKTRGQQVTLSCSPISGHRSVSWYQQTPGQGLQFLFEYFSETQRNKGNFPGRFSGRQFSNSRSEMNVSTLELGDSALYLCASSLWLNTEAFFGQGTRLTVV.

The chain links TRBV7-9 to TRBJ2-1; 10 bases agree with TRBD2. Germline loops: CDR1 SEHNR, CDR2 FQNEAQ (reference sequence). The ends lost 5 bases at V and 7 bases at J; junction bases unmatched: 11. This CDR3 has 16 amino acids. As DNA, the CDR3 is TGTGCCAGCAGCCTCCCTAGCGGGAGTACTCAGAATGAGCAGTTCTTC. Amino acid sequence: CASSLPSGSTQNEQFF.

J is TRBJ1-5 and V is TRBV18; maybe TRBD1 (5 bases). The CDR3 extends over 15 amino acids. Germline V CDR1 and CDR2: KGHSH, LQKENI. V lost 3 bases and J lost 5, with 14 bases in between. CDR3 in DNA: TGTGCCAGCTCACCGACACAAGTAGGGGATCAGCCCCAGCATTTT. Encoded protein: CASSPTQVGDQPQHF.

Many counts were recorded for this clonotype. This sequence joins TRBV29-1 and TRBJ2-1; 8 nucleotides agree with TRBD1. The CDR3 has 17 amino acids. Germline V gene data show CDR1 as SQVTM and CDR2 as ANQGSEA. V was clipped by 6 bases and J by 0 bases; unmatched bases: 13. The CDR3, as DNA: TGCAGCGTATCCGGGACAGGAGCCAGGAGCTCCTACAATGAGCAGTTCTTC. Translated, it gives CSVSGTGARSSYNEQFF.

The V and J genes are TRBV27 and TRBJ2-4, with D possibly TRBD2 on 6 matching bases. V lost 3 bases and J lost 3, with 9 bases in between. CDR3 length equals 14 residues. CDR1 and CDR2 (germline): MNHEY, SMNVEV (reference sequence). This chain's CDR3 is CASSFGGGKNIQYF. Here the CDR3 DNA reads TGTGCCAGCAGTTTCGGGGGAGGCAAAAACATTCAGTACTTC.

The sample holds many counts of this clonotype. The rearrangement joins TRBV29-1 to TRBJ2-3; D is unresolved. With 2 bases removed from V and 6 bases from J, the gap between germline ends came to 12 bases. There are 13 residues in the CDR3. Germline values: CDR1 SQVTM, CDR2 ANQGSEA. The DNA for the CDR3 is TGCAGCGTTGAATCTCGGGCTGCCGATACGCAGTATTTT. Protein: CSVESRAADTQYF.

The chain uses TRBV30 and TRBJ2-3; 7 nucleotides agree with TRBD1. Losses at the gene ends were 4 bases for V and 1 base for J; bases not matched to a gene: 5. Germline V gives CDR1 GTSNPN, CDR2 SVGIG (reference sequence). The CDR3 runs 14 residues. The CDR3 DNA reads TGTGCCTGGATTAGGACAGGCGGCACAGATACGCAGTATTTT. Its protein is CAWIRTGGTDTQYF. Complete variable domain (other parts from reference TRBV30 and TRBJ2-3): SQTIHQWPATLVQPVGSPLSLECTVEGTSNPNLYWYRQAAGRGLQLLFYSVGIGQISSEVPQNLSASRPQDRQFILSSKKLLLSDSGFYLCAWIRTGGTDTQYFGPGTRLTVL.

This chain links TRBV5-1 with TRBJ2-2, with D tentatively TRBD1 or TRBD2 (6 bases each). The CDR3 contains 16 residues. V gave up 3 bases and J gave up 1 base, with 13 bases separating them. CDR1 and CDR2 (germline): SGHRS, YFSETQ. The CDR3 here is CASSSEGGENTGELFF. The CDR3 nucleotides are TGCGCCAGCAGCTCAGAGGGGGGAGAGAACACCGGGGAGCTGTTTTTT.

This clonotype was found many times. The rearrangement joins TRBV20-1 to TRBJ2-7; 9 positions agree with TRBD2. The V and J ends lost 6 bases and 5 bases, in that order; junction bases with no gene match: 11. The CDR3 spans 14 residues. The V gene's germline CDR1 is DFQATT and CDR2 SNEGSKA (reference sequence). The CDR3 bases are TGCAGTGCCCTACATAGCGGGAGTCGAGACGAGCAGTACTTC. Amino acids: CSALHSGSRDEQYF.

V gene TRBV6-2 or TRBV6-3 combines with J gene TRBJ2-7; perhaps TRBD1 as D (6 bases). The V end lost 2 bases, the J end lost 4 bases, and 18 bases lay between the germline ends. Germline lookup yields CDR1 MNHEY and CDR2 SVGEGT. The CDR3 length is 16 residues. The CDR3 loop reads CASSYGGHLGAYEQYV. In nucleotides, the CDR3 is TGTGCCAGCAGTTACGGGGGACACCTGGGGGCATACGAGCAGTACGTC.

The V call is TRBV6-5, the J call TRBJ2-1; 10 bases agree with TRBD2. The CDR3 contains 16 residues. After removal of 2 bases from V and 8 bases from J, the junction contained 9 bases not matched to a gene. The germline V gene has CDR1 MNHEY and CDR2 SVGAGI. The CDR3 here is CASSYTPSGSSDEQFF. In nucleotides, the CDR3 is TGTGCCAGCAGTTACACCCCTAGCGGGAGTAGTGATGAGCAGTTCTTC.

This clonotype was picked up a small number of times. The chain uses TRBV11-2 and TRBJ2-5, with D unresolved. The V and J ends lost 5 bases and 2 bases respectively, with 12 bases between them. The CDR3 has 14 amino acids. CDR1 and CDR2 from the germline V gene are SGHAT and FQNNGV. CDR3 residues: CASSLIGRQETQYF. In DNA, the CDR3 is TGTGCCAGCAGCCTAATAGGACGGCAAGAGACCCAGTACTTC.

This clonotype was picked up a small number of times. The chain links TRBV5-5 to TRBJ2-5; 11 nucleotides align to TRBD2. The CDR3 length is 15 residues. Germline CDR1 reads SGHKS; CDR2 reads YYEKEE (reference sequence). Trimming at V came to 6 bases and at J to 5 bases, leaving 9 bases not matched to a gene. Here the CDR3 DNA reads TGTGCCAGCACCCAGACTTCTAGCGGGAGGGAGACCCAGTACTTC. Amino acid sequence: CASTQTSSGRETQYF.

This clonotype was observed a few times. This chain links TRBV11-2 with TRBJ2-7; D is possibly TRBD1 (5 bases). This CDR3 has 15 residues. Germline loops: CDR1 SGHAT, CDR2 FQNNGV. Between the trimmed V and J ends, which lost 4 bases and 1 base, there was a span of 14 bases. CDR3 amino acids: CASSYSGAGSYEQYF. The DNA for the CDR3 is TGTGCCAGCAGCTACTCTGGGGCCGGGTCCTACGAGCAGTACTTC.

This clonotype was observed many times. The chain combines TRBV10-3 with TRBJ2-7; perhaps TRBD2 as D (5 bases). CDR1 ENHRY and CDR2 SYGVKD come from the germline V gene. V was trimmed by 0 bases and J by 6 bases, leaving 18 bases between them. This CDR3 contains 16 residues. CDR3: CAISESSGGRSGEQYV. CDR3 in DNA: TGTGCCATCAGTGAGTCGAGCGGAGGCCGCTCGGGCGAGCAGTACGTC.

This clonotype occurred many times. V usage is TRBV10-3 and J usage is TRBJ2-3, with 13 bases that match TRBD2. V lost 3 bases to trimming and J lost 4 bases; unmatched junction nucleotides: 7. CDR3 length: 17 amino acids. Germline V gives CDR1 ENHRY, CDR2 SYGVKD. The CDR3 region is CAISEQRTSGRPDTQYF. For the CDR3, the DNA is TGTGCCATCAGTGAACAGAGGACTAGCGGGAGACCAGATACGCAGTATTTT.